The next 28 T cell receptor beta chains were all read from a single sample in a study of human T cells and chemical hapten exposure. It was unfractionated whole blood from which total RNA was extracted. TCRdb reprocessed the 5' RACE reads with MiXCR, giving one entry per CDR3 protein. The sample has about 140,000 distinct CDR3 sequences; around 4% are singletons. These TCRs come from a female donor in good health.

In this sample, this clonotype turned up many times. The chain recombines TRBV12-3 or TRBV12-4 with TRBJ2-7; D might be TRBD1 (6 bases). V lost 6 bases, J lost 3 bases, and 9 bases lay in between. CDR3 length equals 12 residues. Here the CDR3 DNA reads TGTGCCAGCAGCACACAGGGCTACGAGCAGTACTTC. This sequence encodes CASSTQGYEQYF.

A few counts support this clonotype. The chain employs TRBV6-2 or TRBV6-3 and TRBJ2-5; TRBD1 is a possible D gene (5 bases). CDR3 size: 12 residues. Germline assignment: CDR1 MNHEY and CDR2 SVGEGT. Trimming removed 5 bases at V and 7 bases at J, with 11 bases between. CDR3: CASSSGASTQYF. CDR3 coding DNA: TGTGCCAGCAGTAGTGGGGCGTCGACCCAGTACTTC.

In its sample, this clonotype was seen many times. The chain has TRBV27 and TRBJ1-5; D is unclear. V was clipped by 7 bases and J by 3 bases, with 10 bases between them. The CDR3 has 13 residues. CDR1 and CDR2 from the germline V gene are MNHEY and SMNVEV (reference sequence). The CDR3 region is CASTHGVNQPQHF. In nucleotides, the CDR3 is TGTGCCAGCACGCATGGAGTCAATCAGCCCCAGCATTTT.

This clonotype was picked up many times. The V call is TRBV9, the J call TRBJ2-1; the match to TRBD1 covers 7 bases. The ends lost 10 bases at V and 2 bases at J; junction bases unmatched: 6. The germline gives CDR1 SGDLS, CDR2 YYNGEE. The length of the CDR3 is 13 residues. The CDR3 DNA is TGTGCCTCCGGGACAGCCACCTACAATGAGCAGTTCTTC. Encoded protein: CASGTATYNEQFF.

In its sample, this clonotype was seen a few times. The V call is TRBV12-3 or TRBV12-4, the J call TRBJ2-5; D gene ambiguous. This CDR3 region has 12 residues. V was shortened by 2 bases and J by 4 bases, with 5 bases between the two germline ends. The CDR3 DNA follows: TGTGCCAGCAGTTTACGGAGAGAGACCCAGTACTTC. It encodes CASSLRRETQYF.

This clonotype was observed many times. The chain is built from TRBV4-3 and TRBJ1-4; TRBD1 is a possible D gene (6 bases). Germline CDR1 LGHNA, CDR2 YSLEER. There are 17 residues in the CDR3. V lost 0 bases to trimming and J lost 0 bases, with 11 bases between them. The CDR3 here is CASSQEGHPATNEKLFF. In DNA form, the CDR3 reads TGCGCCAGCAGCCAAGAGGGACACCCTGCAACTAATGAAAAACTGTTTTTT.

This clonotype appeared a few times. A much larger clone differs from this one at a single base, so this may be a read error. The genes are TRBV7-8 and TRBJ2-3; D may match TRBD1 or TRBD2 (5 bases each). Germline CDR1 SGHVS, CDR2 FQNEAQ. CDR3 size: 13 residues. The V end lost 8 bases, the J end lost 4 bases, and 13 bases lay between the germline ends. The CDR3 DNA follows: TGTGCCAGCCTTCGAGTGGGGGCAGATACGCAGTATTTT. Amino acids: CASLRVGADTQYF.

Many counts were recorded for this clonotype. The gene calls are TRBV10-3 and TRBJ2-3, with TRBD2 identical over 12 bases. Germline CDR1 reads ENHRY; CDR2 reads SYGVKD. The CDR3 extends over 16 amino acids. V lost 5 bases and J lost 3; bases outside the gene matches: 6. The CDR3 DNA reads as TGTGCCATCAGTTCCGGACTAGCGGGACCTACAGATACGCAGTATTTT. This encodes CAISSGLAGPTDTQYF.

This clonotype came up many times. CDR3 sequence reads: CASSQEWGQTNTEAFF. CDR3 bases: TGTGCCAGCAGCCAAGAGTGGGGACAGACGAACACTGAAGCTTTCTTT. The chain links TRBV3-1 to TRBJ1-1, with TRBD1 matching 7 bases. Germline lookup yields CDR1 LGHDT and CDR2 YNNKEL (reference sequence). Trimming removed 0 bases from V and 1 base from J; junction bases left unmatched: 5. CDR3 size: 16 residues.

This clonotype was observed at least ten times. The V gene is TRBV12-3 or TRBV12-4, the J gene TRBJ2-3; 11 nucleotides align to TRBD2. The CDR3 covers 16 residues. Losses at the gene ends were 2 bases for V and 2 bases for J; bases not matched to a gene: 3. The CDR3 loop is CASSLLAGGPTDTQYF. CDR3 bases: TGTGCCAGCAGTTTATTAGCGGGGGGGCCCACAGATACGCAGTATTTT.

This clonotype was counted a few times. This chain joins TRBV7-3 and TRBJ1-1; no clear D gene. The CDR3 extends over 14 amino acids. In germline, CDR1 is SGHTA, CDR2 FQGTGA. Trimming stripped 4 bases from V and 3 bases from J, with 12 bases between. In nucleotides, the CDR3 is TGTGCCAGCAGCTACCAGGCGGGTGACACTGAAGCTTTCTTT. Its protein is CASSYQAGDTEAFF.

This clonotype came up many times. The V gene is TRBV7-9, the J gene TRBJ2-3; possible D gene TRBD2, 6 bases. Germline CDR1 and CDR2: SEHNR and FQNEAQ (reference sequence). The CDR3 spans 15 residues. Trimming cost V 5 bases and J 0 bases, with 12 bases left between them. In DNA, the CDR3 is TGTGCCAGCAGCCCCCCCGGGAGTAGCACAGATACGCAGTATTTT. Its protein product is CASSPPGSSTDTQYF.

This clonotype was seen a few times. A much larger clone differs by one base, so this may be a read error. This chain uses TRBV5-1 with TRBJ2-7; D is uncertain. The V and J ends lost 0 bases and 3 bases respectively, with 7 bases between them. CDR1 and CDR2 (germline): SGHRS, YFSETQ. This CDR3 comprises 13 residues. The CDR3 loop reads CASSLGRYYEQYF. Written as DNA, the CDR3 is TGCGCCAGCAGCTTGGGACGGTACTACGAGCAGTACTTC.

A remark on this clonotype: Possible read error: a much larger clone is one base away. The chain links TRBV4-3 to TRBJ1-1; D gene unclear. This CDR3 contains 15 residues. CDR1 is LGHNA and CDR2 is YSLEER in the germline V gene. CDR3 nucleotides: TGCGCCAGCAGCCAAGAAAGTTGGAGGTACACTGGAGCTTTCTTT. This codes for CASSQESWRYTGAFF.

In this sample, this clonotype turned up many times. The chain couples TRBV7-9 to TRBJ2-1; the match to TRBD1 covers 7 bases. This CDR3 spans 14 amino acids. CDR1 SEHNR and CDR2 FQNEAQ come from the germline V gene (reference sequence). V gave up 3 bases and J gave up 8 bases; unmatched junction bases: 7. CDR3: CASSLRRGQDEQFF. The CDR3 DNA is TGTGCCAGCAGCTTGAGAAGGGGGCAAGATGAGCAGTTCTTC.

The rearrangement joins TRBV7-2 to TRBJ2-3, with 8 bases fitting TRBD1. The CDR3 loop spans 15 amino acids. V dropped 1 base and J dropped 5; count of bases not matched to a gene: 5. CDR1 and CDR2 (germline): SGHTA, FQGNSA. The CDR3 nucleotides are TGTGCCAGCAGCTTAGAGACAGGGGCGGGAGATACGCAGTATTTT. This sequence encodes CASSLETGAGDTQYF.

In this sample, this clonotype turned up many times. The genes are TRBV12-3 or TRBV12-4 and TRBJ2-1, with D perhaps matching TRBD1 (6 bases). CDR3 length equals 15 residues. V was pared by 10 bases and J by 5 bases, with 21 bases between. For the CDR3, the DNA is TGTGCCACCCATCCCGGCAGGGGACCCAACAATGAGCAGTTCTTC. As protein: CATHPGRGPNNEQFF.

In its sample, this clonotype ranks as medium-sized (0.01 to 0.1%). Here the CDR3 DNA reads TGTGCCAGCAGCTCTGGGACTAGCTATTCTAGCACAGATACGCAGTATTTT. Translating gives CASSSGTSYSSTDTQYF. V usage is TRBV7-2 and J usage is TRBJ2-3, with 9 bases that match TRBD2. Germline CDR1 SGHTA, CDR2 FQGNSA. CDR3 length equals 17 residues. The J segment lost 0 bases and the V segment lost 4 bases, leaving 8 bases of the junction unmatched.

Remarks on this clonotype: A much larger clone lies a single base off, so this may be a read error. This sequence joins TRBV9 and TRBJ2-1, with 9 bases identical to TRBD2. The V gene end was trimmed by 2 bases and the J gene end by 4 bases; junction bases not matched to a gene: 7. This CDR3 is built from 16 residues. Germline CDR1 SGDLS, CDR2 YYNGEE. The CDR3, as DNA: TGTGCCAGCAGCGTCACCATCGCGGGGGGGTACAATGAGCAGTTCTTC. This encodes CASSVTIAGGYNEQFF.

In this sample, this clonotype turned up many times. V and J are TRBV10-3 and TRBJ1-2; possible D gene TRBD1, 6 bases. CDR1 and CDR2 (germline): ENHRY, SYGVKD. CDR3 length: 13 amino acids. Deletions cut 0 bases from V and 4 bases from J, with 6 bases between. The CDR3 bases are TGTGCCATCAGTGAGTCGGACAGCTATGGCTACACCTTC. Encoded protein: CAISESDSYGYTF.

Points on this clonotype: A read error may be the cause here, since a much bigger clone is one base away. The chain has TRBV20-1 and TRBJ2-3; 10 positions match TRBD2. CDR3 length equals 15 residues. Trimming removed 6 bases from V and 4 bases from J; junction bases left unmatched: 10. Looked up from germline, CDR1 is DFQATT and CDR2 is SNEGSKA (reference sequence). The CDR3 coding sequence is TGCAGTGCCAAACAGCGGGGGGGTAGGGCAGATACGCAGTATTTT. Its protein is CSAKQRGGRADTQYF.

This clonotype was seen at least ten times. The chain has TRBV4-3 and TRBJ2-1, with a tentative D call TRBD1 (6 bases). This CDR3 is built from 17 residues. The germline gives CDR1 LGHNA, CDR2 YSLEER. Trimming left V 3 bases short and J 2 bases short, with 17 bases between. The CDR3 here is CASSQGTSAVTYNEQFF. CDR3 nucleotides: TGCGCCAGCAGCCAGGGGACATCCGCGGTCACCTACAATGAGCAGTTCTTC.

The table lists this clonotype with many counts. The CDR3 spells CASSLTRDYGYTF. CDR3 nucleotide sequence: TGTGCCAGCAGTTTAACCAGAGATTATGGCTACACCTTC. V gene TRBV12-3 or TRBV12-4 combines with J gene TRBJ1-2, with D hard to call. This CDR3 spans 13 amino acids. V was clipped by 2 bases and J by 5 bases, with 9 bases between them.

This clonotype occurred many times. The CDR3 DNA reads TGTGCCAGCAGCTTGACTACGGATTCACCCCTCCACTTT. It is translated as CASSLTTDSPLHF. V and J are TRBV7-9 and TRBJ1-6; D gene uncertain. The V gene's germline CDR1 is SEHNR and CDR2 FQNEAQ (reference sequence). CDR3 length: 13 amino acids. V lost 3 bases, J lost 8 bases, and 8 bases lay in between.

This clonotype has at least ten counts. This rearrangement joins TRBV5-1 to TRBJ2-3; no definite D call. The CDR3 length is 12 residues. CDR1 is SGHRS, CDR2 YFSETQ, per germline. The V and J ends lost 1 base and 5 bases respectively, with 5 bases between them. The CDR3 DNA sequence: TGCGCCAGCAGCTTGACAGTAGATACGCAGTATTTT. This translates into CASSLTVDTQYF. Drawing the rest from reference TRBV5-1 and TRBJ2-3, the complete variable domain is KAGVTQTPRYLIKTRGQQVTLSCSPISGHRSVSWYQQTPGQGLQFLFEYFSETQRNKGNFPGRFSGRQFSNSRSEMNVSTLELGDSALYLCASSLTVDTQYFGPGTRLTVL.

This clonotype was observed at least ten times. The chain employs TRBV29-1 and TRBJ2-1; D unclear. The CDR3 runs 11 residues. The V end was cut by 0 bases, the J end by 7 bases, with 4 bases between. Germline V CDR1 and CDR2: SQVTM, ANQGSEA. CDR3 nucleotide sequence: TGCAGCGTTGAAGAGATGAATGAGCAGTTCTTC. This codes for CSVEEMNEQFF.

This clonotype occurred many times. V gene TRBV6-2 or TRBV6-3 combines with J gene TRBJ1-2; 8 nucleotides line up with TRBD1. CDR3 length equals 14 residues. The germline V gene encodes CDR1 MNHEY and CDR2 SVGEGT. With V trimmed by 6 bases and J by 8 bases, 11 bases remained unmatched. The chain's CDR3 is CASSTVDRAGGYTF. CDR3 nucleotide sequence: TGTGCCAGCAGCACCGTGGACAGGGCTGGAGGCTACACCTTC.

This clonotype has at least ten counts. This chain connects TRBV12-3 or TRBV12-4 to TRBJ2-1; weak D call: TRBD1 (6 bases). There are 16 residues in the CDR3. The V gene lost 3 bases and the J gene lost 6 bases, with 18 bases spanning the gap. The CDR3 protein is CASSFQGLASVNEQFF. The CDR3 region has the DNA TGTGCCAGCAGTTTTCAGGGGCTGGCCTCGGTCAATGAGCAGTTCTTC.